Shown below are 26 T cell receptor beta chains from a single sample sequenced in a study of memory CD4+ T cells and cytomegalovirus serostatus. Single viable CD3+CD4+CD8-CD45RO+ cells were sorted as the memory CD4+ T cells. Sequenced by immunoSEQ multiplex PCR; TCRdb stores in-frame clones only, minus some. The sample lists roughly 45,000 clones, over 75% occurring once. Sequencing was done on a sample of memory CD4+ T cells from blood. Every receptor here comes from an adult in good health and CMV-seronegative.

The chain employs TRBV6-1 and TRBJ2-5; no clear D gene. V was trimmed by 2 bases and J by 2 bases, leaving 6 bases between them. Germline CDR1 reads MNHNS; CDR2 reads SASEGT. The CDR3 is 13 residues long. The CDR3 DNA is TGTGCCAGCAGTGAACAGAAACAAGAGACCCAGTACTTC. This encodes CASSEQKQETQYF.

V gene TRBV2 combines with J gene TRBJ1-1, with D uncertain. Deletions cut 6 bases from V and 0 bases from J, with 11 bases between. The CDR3 contains 14 residues. Looked up from germline, CDR1 is SNHLY and CDR2 is FYNNEI. CDR3 bases: TGTGCCAGCAGCCTTGGCAGGTTGAACACTGAAGCTTTCTTT. It specifies CASSLGRLNTEAFF.

V gene TRBV5-1 combines with J gene TRBJ2-7; perhaps TRBD2 as D (5 bases). The CDR3 totals 14 residues. Trimming left V 4 bases short and J 2 bases short, with 13 bases between. Germline CDR1 reads SGHRS; CDR2 reads YFSETQ. CDR3 in amino acids: CASSATDGTYEQYF. CDR3 DNA sequence: TGCGCCAGCAGCGCAACCGACGGGACCTACGAGCAGTACTTC.

The chain is built from TRBV7-2 and TRBJ1-2; maybe TRBD1 (6 bases). Per the germline V gene, CDR1 is SGHTA and CDR2 is FQGNSA. The CDR3 is 15 amino acids. V was pared by 2 bases and J by 6 bases, with 16 bases between. CDR3 sequence (DNA): TGTGCCAGCAGCTTACAGGGGATACTGCTCCATGGCTACACCTTC. Protein sequence: CASSLQGILLHGYTF.

The chain has TRBV5-1 and TRBJ2-7, with 11 bases matching TRBD2. The CDR3 extends over 15 amino acids. Unmatched junction bases numbered 8, after V lost 4 bases and J lost 5 bases. Looked up from germline, CDR1 is SGHRS and CDR2 is YFSETQ. The CDR3 is CASSAGPLAGDEQYF. The CDR3 region has the DNA TGCGCCAGCAGCGCGGGACCACTAGCGGGAGACGAGCAGTACTTC. Variable domain in full (rest from reference TRBV5-1 and TRBJ2-7): KAGVTQTPRYLIKTRGQQVTLSCSPISGHRSVSWYQQTPGQGLQFLFEYFSETQRNKGNFPGRFSGRQFSNSRSEMNVSTLELGDSALYLCASSAGPLAGDEQYFGPGTRLTVT.

This clone was counted a single time. The chain uses TRBV19 and TRBJ1-5; D might be TRBD1 (5 bases). CDR1 is LNHDA, CDR2 SQIVND, per germline (reference sequence). Between the trimmed V and J ends, which lost 1 base and 5 bases, there was a span of 9 bases. The CDR3 loop spans 14 amino acids. The CDR3 DNA follows: TGTGCCAGTAGTATAGGGGGGGGTTATCAGCCCCAGCATTTT. It codes for CASSIGGGYQPQHF.

The chain links TRBV5-1 to TRBJ2-5; D gene ambiguous. CDR1 and CDR2 from the germline V gene are SGHRS and YFSETQ. Trimming took off 0 bases at V and 2 bases at J, with 5 bases between the two ends. CDR3 length: 13 amino acids. CDR3 in DNA: TGCGCCAGCAGCTTGGGAGTTCAAGAGACCCAGTACTTC. This encodes CASSLGVQETQYF.

The rearrangement joins TRBV6-5 to TRBJ1-2, with D possibly TRBD1 on 5 matching bases. This CDR3 is built from 13 residues. Germline assignment: CDR1 MNHEY and CDR2 SVGAGI. V lost 5 bases and J 8 bases, leaving 15 bases between the germline ends. CDR3 sequence (DNA): TGTGCCAGCAGTCGGGGGGGGGTTGAGGGCTACACCTTC. Translated: CASSRGGVEGYTF.

The gene calls are TRBV9 and TRBJ2-2; 10 bases are a match to TRBD2. The trim removed 4 bases at V and 2 bases at J, leaving 8 bases unmatched. CDR3 size: 17 residues. Germline CDR1 reads SGDLS; CDR2 reads YYNGEE. The CDR3 DNA is TGTGCCAGCAGCCCCCGATTAGCGGGGGGTAACACCGGGGAGCTGTTTTTT. The encoded protein is CASSPRLAGGNTGELFF.

The chain carries TRBV5-6 and TRBJ2-6, with D perhaps matching TRBD1 (5 bases). The CDR3 has 15 amino acids. From germline, CDR1 is SGHDT and CDR2 YYEEEE. The V and J ends lost 4 bases and 1 base respectively, with 9 bases between them. The CDR3 loop reads CASSPPGSGANVLTF. The CDR3 DNA reads TGTGCCAGCAGCCCCCCAGGGTCTGGGGCCAACGTCCTGACTTTC.

CDR3 sequence (DNA): TGTGCCAGCAGTGAAGGGGGTTATAGCAATCAGCCCCAGCATTTT. Protein: CASSEGGYSNQPQHF. The V call is TRBV2, the J call TRBJ1-5; D unclear. The CDR3 extends over 15 amino acids. Trimming took off 1 base at V and 0 bases at J, with 7 bases between the two ends. Germline loops: CDR1 SNHLY, CDR2 FYNNEI.

The DNA for the CDR3 is TGTGCCACCAGCGAACAGGGGGCGCAGGGAGGGTACAATGAGCAGTTCTTC. It specifies CATSEQGAQGGYNEQFF. The chain couples TRBV15 to TRBJ2-1; 9 bases are a match to TRBD1. Germline V gene sequence: CDR1 LNHNV, CDR2 YYDKDF (reference sequence). With V trimmed by 5 bases and J by 4 bases, 12 bases remained unmatched. The CDR3 is made up of 17 amino acids.

The rearrangement uses TRBV11-2 and TRBJ2-5, with 7 bases that match TRBD2. CDR1 is SGHAT, CDR2 FQNNGV, per germline. This CDR3 region has 16 residues. With V trimmed by 2 bases and J by 0 bases, 6 bases remained unmatched. CDR3 sequence reads: CASSLSLAVYQETQYF. The CDR3 DNA is TGTGCCAGCAGCTTAAGTCTAGCGGTGTACCAAGAGACCCAGTACTTC.

The J gene is TRBJ2-6, the V gene TRBV7-2; D ambiguous. V was pared by 2 bases and J by 0 bases, with 5 bases between. CDR3 length: 15 residues. In germline, CDR1 is SGHTA, CDR2 FQGNSA. The CDR3 spells CASSLSNSGANVLTF. As DNA, the CDR3 is TGTGCCAGCAGCTTATCGAACTCTGGGGCCAACGTCCTGACTTTC.

The rearrangement uses TRBV2 and TRBJ1-4, with a weak D call TRBD1 (6 bases). V shed 7 bases and J shed 0 bases, with 12 bases lying between them. The CDR3 is made up of 15 amino acids. The V gene's germline CDR1 is SNHLY and CDR2 FYNNEI. CDR3 residues: CASMGQGTTNEKLFF. The CDR3 DNA reads TGTGCCAGCATGGGCCAGGGGACAACTAATGAAAAACTGTTTTTT.

The chain carries TRBV5-1 and TRBJ2-3; D could derive from TRBD1 or TRBD2 (5 bases each). Germline CDR1 is SGHRS and CDR2 is YFSETQ. Trimming stripped 0 bases from V and 0 bases from J, with 8 bases between. The CDR3 extends over 15 amino acids. CDR3 nucleotides: TGCGCCAGCAGCTTGGGATGGGGGAGCACAGATACGCAGTATTTT. Encoded protein: CASSLGWGSTDTQYF.

V gene TRBV5-4 combines with J gene TRBJ1-1; D remains ambiguous. Germline V gives CDR1 SGHNT, CDR2 YYREEE (reference sequence). Trimming stripped 0 bases from V and 1 base from J, with 7 bases between. The CDR3 consists of 14 residues. In DNA form, the CDR3 reads TGTGCCAGCAGCTTGGATCTCACGAACACTGAAGCTTTCTTT. This encodes CASSLDLTNTEAFF.

The V gene is TRBV6-1, the J gene TRBJ1-5, with D unresolved. V was shortened by 7 bases and J by 0 bases, with 10 bases between the two germline ends. Germline CDR1 is MNHNS and CDR2 is SASEGT. CDR3 length: 14 residues. The CDR3 protein is CASNIGYSNQPQHF. The CDR3 DNA follows: TGTGCCAGCAATATTGGGTATAGCAATCAGCCCCAGCATTTT.

This clone was recorded only once. This sequence joins TRBV4-1 and TRBJ2-3; 11 nucleotides line up with TRBD2. The CDR3 has 17 residues. Trimming took 4 bases from V and 5 from J; bases not matched to a gene: 11. Germline CDR1 MGHRA, CDR2 YSYEKL. The CDR3 DNA sequence: TGCGCCAGCAGCCGAACCTCCTCGACTAGCGGGGAAGATACGCAGTATTTT. The encoded protein is CASSRTSSTSGEDTQYF.

The chain has TRBV6-5 and TRBJ2-7, with TRBD1 matching over 11 bases. With 2 bases clipped from V and 6 bases from J, the junction kept 3 bases outside the gene matches. The germline V gene encodes CDR1 MNHEY and CDR2 SVGAGI. CDR3 length: 14 residues. This CDR3 is CASSYPGTGGEQYF. The CDR3 nucleotides read TGTGCCAGCAGTTACCCCGGGACAGGGGGCGAGCAGTACTTC.

The V call is TRBV18, the J call TRBJ2-5; D is possibly TRBD1 (5 bases). The CDR3 is 13 residues long. CDR1 KGHSH and CDR2 LQKENI come from the germline V gene. With 2 bases removed from V and 4 bases from J, the gap between germline ends came to 8 bases. CDR3: CASSPGQGETQYF. CDR3 bases: TGTGCCAGCTCACCAGGGCAGGGAGAGACCCAGTACTTC.

This chain uses TRBV19 with TRBJ1-2; 9 bases agree with TRBD1. Germline V gives CDR1 LNHDA, CDR2 SQIVND (reference sequence). The CDR3 has 15 residues. The junction had 5 bases not matched to a gene; V was cut back by 4 bases and J by 2 bases. CDR3 protein: CASSKQGAWNYGYTF. The CDR3 bases are TGTGCCAGTAGTAAACAGGGGGCCTGGAACTATGGCTACACCTTC.

The V and J genes are TRBV14 and TRBJ2-5; 9 bases fit TRBD1. This CDR3 contains 15 residues. Germline lookup yields CDR1 SGHDN and CDR2 FVKESK. Trimming at V came to 4 bases and at J to 5 bases, leaving 8 bases not matched to a gene. The CDR3 coding sequence is TGTGCCAGCAGCCCGGGACAGGGAGGAGGGGAGACCCAGTACTTC. This codes for CASSPGQGGGETQYF.

The V call is TRBV27, the J call TRBJ2-5; tentative D call: TRBD2 (6 bases). From germline, CDR1 is MNHEY and CDR2 SMNVEV (reference sequence). The CDR3 extends over 13 amino acids. The V end was cut by 3 bases, the J end by 3 bases, with 8 bases between. The CDR3 here is CASSFGGEETQYF. The CDR3 bases are TGTGCCAGCAGTTTCGGAGGGGAAGAGACCCAGTACTTC.

This chain connects TRBV14 to TRBJ2-2; D is possibly TRBD1 (5 bases). Per the germline V gene, CDR1 is SGHDN and CDR2 is FVKESK. The CDR3 runs to 18 residues. V shed 3 bases and J shed 3 bases, with 20 bases lying between them. CDR3 residues: CASSHALYGQGYTGELFF. In DNA form, the CDR3 reads TGTGCCAGCAGCCATGCGTTGTATGGGCAGGGATACACCGGGGAGCTGTTTTTT.

The chain employs TRBV6-5 and TRBJ2-6, with D perhaps matching TRBD1 or TRBD2 (5 bases each). The CDR3 contains 16 residues. Germline V gene lookup returns CDR1 MNHEY and CDR2 SVGAGI. Trimming cost V 4 bases and J 0 bases, with 10 bases left between them. The CDR3, as DNA: TGTGCCAGCAGTTTGGGACGCAACTCTGGGGCCAACGTCCTGACTTTC. Translation gives CASSLGRNSGANVLTF.